This passage covers 25 T cell receptor beta chains from one sample sequenced in a study of T cells in Graves' hyperthyroidism and ophthalmopathy. RNA transcripts yielded amplified TCR beta CDR3 regions. Initially, a first-round RT-PCR of the TCR CDR3 employed the HTBI primer set. TCRdb re-called the multiplex PCR reads through MiXCR, storing one row per CDR3 protein. Among nearly 600,000 distinct CDR3 sequences listed, approximately 13% were seen once. What was sequenced was blood. The receptors were sampled from a woman in her twenties or thirties with Graves' hyperthyroidism that later progressed to Graves' ophthalmopathy.

This clonotype was observed many times. This rearrangement joins TRBV2 to TRBJ2-1; TRBD1 matches 10 bases. CDR1 and CDR2 (germline): SNHLY, FYNNEI. The J segment lost 4 bases and the V segment lost 2 bases, leaving 2 bases of the junction unmatched. The CDR3 spans 15 residues. The CDR3 nucleotides are TGTGCCAGCAGTGAATTGGGACAGGGGTACAATGAGCAGTTCTTC. It codes for CASSELGQGYNEQFF.

This clonotype was picked up many times. This chain uses TRBV5-5 with TRBJ1-5, with D perhaps matching TRBD1 (5 bases). Germline loops: CDR1 SGHKS, CDR2 YYEKEE (reference sequence). CDR3 length: 15 amino acids. Trimming left V 2 bases short and J 3 bases short, with 12 bases between. The CDR3 nucleotides read TGTGCCAGCAGCTTTTCAAGGGGCTTCAATCAGCCCCAGCATTTT. The encoded protein is CASSFSRGFNQPQHF.

On this clonotype itself: A read error is possible here, since a much larger clone lies one base away. The chain carries TRBV7-2 and TRBJ1-1; no firm D call. Germline assignment: CDR1 SGHTA and CDR2 FQGNSA. The CDR3 is 13 amino acids. Written as DNA, the CDR3 is TGTGCCAGCAGCGTAGCCACGAACACTGAAGCTTTCTTT. Protein sequence: CASSVATNTEAFF.

This clonotype was seen only a few times. The rearrangement links TRBV27 to TRBJ2-5; no firm D call. Germline assignment: CDR1 MNHEY and CDR2 SMNVEV (reference sequence). The CDR3 is 14 residues long. With 1 base removed from V and 0 bases from J, the gap between germline ends came to 6 bases. The CDR3 loop reads CASSLWSDQETQYF. CDR3 DNA sequence: TGTGCCAGCAGTTTATGGAGCGACCAAGAGACCCAGTACTTC.

This clonotype occurred many times. The chain is built from TRBV3-1 and TRBJ1-2, with TRBD1 as a possible D gene (6 bases). Germline lookup yields CDR1 LGHDT and CDR2 YNNKEL (reference sequence). Trimming removed 0 bases from V and 8 bases from J, with 16 bases in between. The CDR3 has 15 amino acids. In nucleotides, the CDR3 is TGTGCCAGCAGCCAAGAAGGGGACAATAAAGACGGCTACACCTTC. Protein: CASSQEGDNKDGYTF. The full variable domain, rest sourced from reference TRBV3-1 and TRBJ1-2, is DTAVSQTPKYLVTQMGNDKSIKCEQNLGHDTMYWYKQDSKKFLKIMFSYNNKELIINETVPNRFSPKSPDKAHLNLHINSLELGDSAVYFCASSQEGDNKDGYTFGSGTRLTVV.

There are a few counts of this clonotype. The gene calls are TRBV25-1 and TRBJ2-2; 7 nucleotides line up with TRBD2. J gave up 4 bases and V 6 bases, and 5 bases lay outside the gene matches. This CDR3 comprises 14 residues. Germline V gene sequence: CDR1 MGHDK, CDR2 SYGVNS. The CDR3 sequence is CASRREGGTGELFF. In nucleotides, the CDR3 is TGTGCCAGCAGGAGGGAGGGCGGCACCGGGGAGCTGTTTTTT. Drawing the rest from reference TRBV25-1 and TRBJ2-2, the complete variable domain is EADIYQTPRYLVIGTGKKITLECSQTMGHDKMYWYQQDPGMELHLIHYSYGVNSTEKGDLSSESTVSRIRTEHFPLTLESARPSHTSQYLCASRREGGTGELFFGEGSRLTVL.

In its sample, this clonotype was seen once. The rearrangement links TRBV4-2 to TRBJ2-7; D ambiguous. Germline loops: CDR1 LGHNA, CDR2 YNFKEQ. This CDR3 region has 15 residues. The V and J ends lost 0 bases and 5 bases respectively, with 14 bases between them. This CDR3 reads CASSQELVLGNEQYF. The CDR3 DNA reads TGTGCCAGCAGCCAAGAGCTCGTCCTAGGGAACGAGCAGTACTTC.

This clonotype came up many times. The chain has TRBV4-1 and TRBJ2-7; a possible D gene is TRBD2 (6 bases). Trimming took off 1 base at V and 4 bases at J, with 14 bases between the two ends. The V gene's germline CDR1 is MGHRA and CDR2 YSYEKL. This CDR3 contains 15 residues. The CDR3 region has the DNA TGCGCCAGCAGCCAAGCGCGCGGGACTCGGTACGAGCAGTACTTC. As protein: CASSQARGTRYEQYF.

In the case of this clonotype: The germline gene is not matched at one end of the junction; a read error may be the cause. The chain has TRBV4-2 and TRBJ2-3; TRBD1 or TRBD2 may be the D gene (5 bases each). The CDR3 sequence is 15 residues long. Germline CDR1 LGHNA, CDR2 YNFKEQ. The CDR3 loop reads CASRQDRDSTDTQYF. CDR3 in DNA: TGTGCCAGCAGGCAAGATCGGGACAGCACAGATACGCAGTATTTT.

This clonotype was found once. Given a much more abundant clone one base away, this may be a read error. The conserved final phenylalanine or tryptophan is absent from the CDR3, which likely points to a read error. V and J are TRBV29-1 and TRBJ2-5; 9 positions match TRBD1. Unmatched junction bases numbered 4, after V lost 6 bases and J lost 5 bases. The CDR3 spans 12 residues. Germline V gene data show CDR1 as SQVTM and CDR2 as ANQGSEA. CDR3 loop: CSVQGAGETQYI. The CDR3 DNA is TGCAGCGTACAGGGGGCTGGGGAGACCCAGTACATC.

The V and J genes are TRBV6-4 and TRBJ2-7; D call uncertain. V lost 8 bases, J lost 4 bases, and 9 bases lay in between. The CDR3 sequence is 11 residues long. Per the germline V gene, CDR1 is MRHNA and CDR2 is SNTAGT. DNA for the CDR3: TGTGCCAGCGGCCTTAAATACGAGCAGTACTTC. Encoded protein: CASGLKYEQYF.

This clonotype was found a few times. This chain connects TRBV6-1 to TRBJ2-1, with 9 bases that match TRBD1. Germline V gene lookup returns CDR1 MNHNS and CDR2 SASEGT. The CDR3 contains 15 residues. Trimming at V came to 5 bases and at J to 5 bases, leaving 7 bases not matched to a gene. CDR3 sequence: CASSYLRDRDNEQFF. CDR3 bases: TGTGCCAGCAGTTATCTCCGGGACAGGGACAATGAGCAGTTCTTC.

Ten or more counts support this clonotype. V usage is TRBV9 and J usage is TRBJ2-2; D may correspond to TRBD1 or TRBD2 (6 bases each). Germline CDR1 SGDLS, CDR2 YYNGEE. The CDR3 consists of 16 residues. Trimming took off 1 base at V and 6 bases at J, with 16 bases between the two ends. CDR3 protein: CASSVISGASPGELFF. DNA of the CDR3: TGTGCCAGCAGCGTAATCTCGGGGGCTTCACCCGGGGAGCTGTTTTTT.

This clonotype was recorded at least ten times. This sequence joins TRBV7-2 and TRBJ2-3, with D uncertain. Germline V CDR1 and CDR2: SGHTA, FQGNSA. Trimming stripped 5 bases from V and 0 bases from J, with 12 bases between. CDR3 length: 15 amino acids. CDR3 sequence (DNA): TGTGCCAGCAGCAGCTACCCAACGAGCACAGATACGCAGTATTTT. Protein: CASSSYPTSTDTQYF.

With regard to this clonotype: At one end the junction does not follow the germline gene, possibly because of a read error. The chain uses TRBV6-1 and TRBJ2-7, with TRBD1 identical over 9 bases. The CDR3 totals 15 residues. Germline CDR1 is MNHNS and CDR2 is SASEGT. The CDR3 DNA is TGTGCCAGCAGTCCCATTGGGGGACAGGGCTACGAGGAGTACTTC. It yields the protein CASSPIGGQGYEEYF.

The J gene is TRBJ1-6, the V gene TRBV20-1; 7 positions match TRBD1. The CDR3 is 17 residues long. Germline V CDR1 and CDR2: DFQATT, SNEGSKA (reference sequence). Trimming removed 5 bases from V and 8 bases from J; junction bases left unmatched: 18. The DNA for the CDR3 is TGCAGTGCTTGGAGCTCCGACAGGGAATTAATAGATTCACCCCTCCACTTT. It yields the protein CSAWSSDRELIDSPLHF.

This clonotype was counted ten times or more. The CDR3 sequence is CASSLVVSQETQYF. The CDR3 nucleotides read TGTGCCAGCAGCTTAGTGGTCAGCCAAGAGACCCAGTACTTC. This sequence joins TRBV11-2 and TRBJ2-5; D gene unclear. The V end was cut by 1 base, the J end by 1 base, with 7 bases between. The V gene's germline CDR1 is SGHAT and CDR2 FQNNGV. CDR3 size: 14 residues.

In this sample, this clonotype turned up many times. The chain recombines TRBV5-6 with TRBJ2-2, with TRBD2 matching over 8 bases. The V gene's germline CDR1 is SGHDT and CDR2 YYEEEE. The V gene end was trimmed by 0 bases and the J gene end by 6 bases; junction bases not matched to a gene: 4. This CDR3 comprises 15 residues. The CDR3: CASSLGAGVAGELFF. DNA of the CDR3: TGTGCCAGCAGCTTGGGAGCGGGAGTCGCCGGGGAGCTGTTTTTT.

This clonotype was counted between two and nine times. A read error may produce the germline difference seen at one junction end. This CDR3 reads CSARLRSSDESLHF. The CDR3 DNA reads TGCAGTGCTAGACTGAGGAGTTCTGATGAATCATTGCACTTC. The V and J genes are TRBV20-1 and TRBJ2-5; D is undetermined. The CDR3 is 14 residues long. Germline loops: CDR1 DFQATT, CDR2 SNEGSKA (reference sequence).

A remark on this clonotype: An end of the junction differs from the germline gene, which may be a read error. This chain links TRBV12-3 or TRBV12-4 with TRBJ2-5, with D uncertain. CDR3 size: 13 residues. CDR3 sequence reads: CACSPDSQETQYF. The CDR3 DNA reads TGTGCCTGCAGTCCGGATAGCCAAGAGACCCAGTACTTC.

The V gene is TRBV18, the J gene TRBJ2-1; 12 bases line up with TRBD2. The CDR3 loop spans 17 amino acids. Germline V gene data show CDR1 as KGHSH and CDR2 as LQKENI. Trimming removed 6 bases from V and 1 base from J; junction bases left unmatched: 7. In nucleotides, the CDR3 is TGTGCCAGCTCCCGAGGGACTAGCGGGTTTTCCTACAATGAGCAGTTCTTC. It encodes CASSRGTSGFSYNEQFF.

The chain couples TRBV9 to TRBJ2-7; maybe TRBD2 (5 bases). CDR1 and CDR2 (germline): SGDLS, YYNGEE. The CDR3 has 14 residues. The V and J ends lost 2 bases and 3 bases respectively, with 12 bases between them. The CDR3 sequence: CASSVTGKDYEQYF. The CDR3 DNA sequence: TGTGCCAGCAGCGTCACCGGGAAAGACTACGAGCAGTACTTC.

V usage is TRBV19 and J usage is TRBJ2-5, with TRBD2 matching 10 bases. With V trimmed by 5 bases and J by 3 bases, 9 bases remained unmatched. CDR3 size: 16 residues. Germline lookup yields CDR1 LNHDA and CDR2 SQIVND (reference sequence). The CDR3 sequence: CASSLKAGGFKETQYF. In DNA form, the CDR3 reads TGTGCCAGTAGTTTAAAAGCGGGAGGGTTTAAAGAGACCCAGTACTTC.

The genes are TRBV25-1 and TRBJ1-2, with D perhaps TRBD1 (5 bases). Trimming removed 2 bases at V and 6 bases at J, with 10 bases between. This CDR3 contains 13 residues. Germline assignment: CDR1 MGHDK and CDR2 SYGVNS. Here the CDR3 DNA reads TGTGCCAGCAGTGAAGCAGGGTTCGATGGCTACACCTTC. Translation gives CASSEAGFDGYTF.

This clonotype was seen a handful of times. The chain has TRBV30 and TRBJ2-7; possible D gene TRBD2, 6 bases. There are 12 residues in the CDR3. From germline, CDR1 is GTSNPN and CDR2 SVGIG (reference sequence). Trimming removed 1 base at V and 6 bases at J, with 10 bases between. Here the CDR3 DNA reads TGTGCCTGGAGTGACTGGGGGGTCGAGCAGTACTTC. Protein sequence: CAWSDWGVEQYF.